The 5 T cell receptor beta chains given below trace back to one sample, sequenced in a study of identical twins. TCRdb recomputed calls from the 5' RACE reads with MiXCR, one row per CDR3 protein. This table holds around 240,000 distinct CDR3 sequences, 10% found once. Material: memory T cells sorted from blood. The receptors stem from a man aged 50 to 59 in good health.

There are many counts of this clonotype. The chain recombines TRBV12-3 or TRBV12-4 with TRBJ2-7; maybe TRBD1 (5 bases). V was clipped by 6 bases and J by 3 bases, with 12 bases between them. The CDR3 sequence is 13 residues long. CDR3 sequence reads: CASSTLDIYEQYF. The CDR3, as DNA: TGTGCCAGCAGCACCCTGGACATCTACGAGCAGTACTTC.

A few counts support this clonotype. The CDR3 protein is CASSLYRQGVNSPLHF. The CDR3 DNA reads TGTGCCAGCAGCCTCTACCGACAGGGAGTCAATTCACCCCTCCACTTT. V gene TRBV7-2 combines with J gene TRBJ1-6; TRBD1 agrees at 7 bases. CDR3 length equals 16 residues. Germline V gives CDR1 SGHTA, CDR2 FQGNSA. The V gene end was trimmed by 5 bases and the J gene end by 7 bases; junction bases not matched to a gene: 11.

The table lists this clonotype with a few counts. V gene TRBV4-2 combines with J gene TRBJ2-7; D gene ambiguous. CDR3 size: 14 residues. V was pared by 0 bases and J by 3 bases, with 9 bases between. Germline loops: CDR1 LGHNA, CDR2 YNFKEQ. CDR3 in amino acids: CASSQDSTSYEQYF. CDR3 DNA: TGTGCCAGCAGCCAAGATTCAACCAGCTACGAGCAGTACTTC.

V is TRBV5-5 and J is TRBJ1-1, with D tentatively TRBD1 (5 bases). The CDR3 extends over 15 amino acids. Germline CDR1 and CDR2: SGHKS and YYEKEE (reference sequence). Trimming left V 2 bases short and J 2 bases short, with 13 bases between. DNA for the CDR3: TGTGCCAGCAGCTTCAAAGGGGAATTTAACACTGAAGCTTTCTTT. Protein product: CASSFKGEFNTEAFF.

This clonotype was seen repeatedly, ten times or more. J is TRBJ1-2 and V is TRBV30, with D unclear. The CDR3 length is 13 residues. Germline CDR1 GTSNPN, CDR2 SVGIG (reference sequence). V shed 4 bases and J shed 5 bases, with 14 bases lying between them. The CDR3 nucleotides read TGTGCCTGGACGTCCGCCGGAGTTTATGGCTACACCTTC. Its translation is CAWTSAGVYGYTF.